Listed here is a single T cell receptor (beta chain). Its matching antigen is unknown. This sample stems from a study of cytomegalovirus exposure and HLA in healthy donors. The CDR3 is made up of 15 amino acids. CDR1 and CDR2 (germline): MDHEN, SYDVKM. V was cut by 5 bases and J by 2 bases, with 13 bases left in between. 60 Vbeta and 13 Jbeta primers were used in PCR. This table comes from immunoSEQ multiplex PCR, and its TCRdb copy is limited to in-frame clones, with some not included. The sample has about 120,000 clones, around 80% seen once. The study, taken as a whole, reports: Highly shared sequence variants in one cluster were likely a sequencing artifact. Some V segments, TRBV6-2 and TRBV6-3 among them, were indistinguishable and were therefore excluded.

The chain joins TRBV28 to TRBJ1-5; no firm D call. Sequencing was carried out using PBMCs. This receptor was obtained from a female donor in good health and CMV-seronegative. CDR3 sequence: CASSPIGRGNQPQHF. CDR3 nucleotide sequence: TGTGCCAGCAGTCCCATCGGGAGGGGCAATCAGCCCCAGCATTTT.